These 12 T cell receptor beta chains share one sample of origin, sequenced in a study of metastatic and nonmetastatic thyroid tumors. Each patient went into thyroid surgery without having received any treatment. Through MiXCR, TCRdb re-clonotyped the PCR reads. The table includes tens of thousands of clones, around 25% detected once. Sample: blood. The receptors were gathered from a female donor with papillary thyroid cancer or a benign thyroid nodule (not recorded which). Some clones in this sample may be carry-over from other donors' samples.

This clone came up a few times. V is TRBV7-9 and J is TRBJ1-1; D is undetermined. CDR1 and CDR2 (germline): SEHNR, FQNEAQ (reference sequence). Trimming removed 1 base at V and 5 bases at J, with 14 bases between. The CDR3 loop spans 15 amino acids. CDR3 DNA sequence: TGTGCCAGCAGCTTAGGATCGGCAGGAGGGACTGAAGCTTTCTTT. It codes for CASSLGSAGGTEAFF.

This clone was detected only a few times. The chain combines TRBV28 with TRBJ2-7; D tentatively fits TRBD1 or TRBD2 (6 bases each). Trimming took off 3 bases at V and 6 bases at J, with 15 bases between the two ends. The V gene's germline CDR1 is MDHEN and CDR2 SYDVKM. The CDR3 is made up of 14 amino acids. The CDR3 coding sequence is TGTGCCAGCAGTTTGTGGAGGGGGTTCACCGAGCAGTACTTC. Its protein product is CASSLWRGFTEQYF. The full variable domain, with the rest looked up from reference TRBV28 and TRBJ2-7, is DVKVTQSSRYLVKRTGEKVFLECVQDMDHENMFWYRQDPGLGLRLIYFSYDVKMKEKGDIPEGYSVSREKKERFSLILESASTNQTSMYLCASSLWRGFTEQYFGPGTRLTVT.

This clone was counted between two and nine times. The chain uses TRBV6-1 and TRBJ2-2, with 7 bases aligning to TRBD2. Trimming removed 5 bases from V and 4 bases from J; junction bases left unmatched: 7. Per germline, CDR1 MNHNS and CDR2 SASEGT. This CDR3 region has 15 residues. This CDR3 is CASSLRGGGTGELFF. CDR3 in DNA: TGTGCCAGCAGTTTACGCGGCGGGGGCACCGGGGAGCTGTTTTTT.

This clone was recorded many times. This rearrangement joins TRBV9 to TRBJ2-2; D may be TRBD2 (5 bases). The germline V gene encodes CDR1 SGDLS and CDR2 YYNGEE. The CDR3 runs 13 residues. The V end lost 2 bases, the J end lost 6 bases, and 8 bases lay between the germline ends. Written as DNA, the CDR3 is TGTGCCAGCAGCGTGGCTAGCTCCGGGGAGCTGTTTTTT. This codes for CASSVASSGELFF.

This clone has only a few counts. A read error may be the cause here, since a much bigger clone is one base away. The final CDR3 position lacks the conserved phenylalanine or tryptophan, pointing to a likely read error. This CDR3 is CASSYQRFINEKLFL. The CDR3 DNA is TGTGCCAGCAGTTATCAAAGGTTCATTAATGAAAAACTGTTTCTT. This rearrangement joins TRBV28 to TRBJ1-4; D not certain. Trimming pared 4 bases from V and 4 bases from J, leaving 13 bases between. The CDR3 has 15 amino acids. The germline CDR1 and CDR2 sequences are MDHEN and SYDVKM.

The V and J genes are TRBV20-1 and TRBJ1-2; 7 bases match TRBD1. V gave up 8 bases and J gave up 0 bases; unmatched junction bases: 18. CDR3 length: 17 amino acids. Looked up from germline, CDR1 is DFQATT and CDR2 is SNEGSKA (reference sequence). The CDR3 is CSPEGAAGERTNYGYTF. CDR3 in DNA: TGCAGTCCGGAGGGGGCGGCAGGCGAACGTACTAACTATGGCTACACCTTC.

The V gene is TRBV11-1, the J gene TRBJ2-7; 7 nucleotides agree with TRBD1. CDR1 SGHAT and CDR2 FQDESV come from the germline V gene (reference sequence). The length of the CDR3 is 17 residues. V was clipped by 0 bases and J by 3 bases; unmatched bases: 11. CDR3 coding DNA: TGTGCCAGCAGCTTAGCGTTGGGCGTTACAGGGGTCTACGAGCAGTACTTC. Its protein product is CASSLALGVTGVYEQYF.

Note on this clone: A much larger clone lies a single base off, so this may be a read error. The CDR3 sequence: CASSPIGLSAERFF. Here the CDR3 DNA reads TGTGCCAGCTCACCAATCGGACTATCGGCTGAGCGGTTCTTC. The gene calls are TRBV18 and TRBJ2-1, with D possibly TRBD2 on 6 matching bases. This CDR3 has 14 amino acids. The V gene's germline CDR1 is KGHSH and CDR2 LQKENI.

This clone was seen just once. One end of the junction varies from germline; a read error may be responsible. This chain connects TRBV5-1 to TRBJ2-3; D may be TRBD1 (5 bases). The CDR3 totals 16 residues. Germline V gene sequence: CDR1 SGHRS, CDR2 YFSETQ. CDR3 DNA sequence: TGCACCAGCCGGGCAGGGCCCGCGGTTGGCACAGATACGCAGTATTTT. Translating it yields CTSRAGPAVGTDTQYF. Full variable domain (outside the CDR3, taken from reference TRBV5-1 and TRBJ2-3): KAGVTQTPRYLIKTRGQQVTLSCSPISGHRSVSWYQQTPGQGLQFLFEYFSETQRNKGNFPGRFSGRQFSNSRSEMNVSTLELGDSALYLCTSRAGPAVGTDTQYFGPGTRLTVL.

In the case of this clone: Other DNA sequences in the same sample also yield this CDR3. This chain connects TRBV11-2 to TRBJ2-5, with a weak D call TRBD2 (5 bases). Germline V gene sequence: CDR1 SGHAT, CDR2 FQNNGV. The CDR3 length is 11 residues. V dropped 1 base and J dropped 14 bases, with 11 bases sitting between them. The CDR3 is CASSLGETQYF. CDR3 sequence (DNA): TGTGCCAGCAGCTTAGGGGAGACACAATACTTC.

In this sample, this clone turned up many times. V usage is TRBV7-2 and J usage is TRBJ2-3, with 12 bases fitting TRBD2. CDR1 SGHTA and CDR2 FQGNSA come from the germline V gene. The CDR3 is made up of 18 amino acids. V trimming: 4 bases; J trimming: 4 bases; junction bases outside the gene matches: 12. The CDR3: CASSYQLTSGRGSDTQYF. The CDR3 bases are TGTGCCAGCAGCTACCAGCTGACTAGCGGGAGAGGGTCAGATACGCAGTATTTT.

This clone has a count of ten or more. The genes are TRBV6-4 and TRBJ2-1; TRBD2 aligns across 10 bases. The V segment lost 4 bases and the J segment 8 bases; nucleotides outside the gene matches: 8. The CDR3 extends over 15 amino acids. Germline V gives CDR1 MRHNA, CDR2 SNTAGT. The CDR3 loop reads CASSGASGSVDEQFF. The DNA of the CDR3 is TGTGCCAGCAGTGGGGCTAGCGGGAGTGTTGATGAGCAGTTCTTC.